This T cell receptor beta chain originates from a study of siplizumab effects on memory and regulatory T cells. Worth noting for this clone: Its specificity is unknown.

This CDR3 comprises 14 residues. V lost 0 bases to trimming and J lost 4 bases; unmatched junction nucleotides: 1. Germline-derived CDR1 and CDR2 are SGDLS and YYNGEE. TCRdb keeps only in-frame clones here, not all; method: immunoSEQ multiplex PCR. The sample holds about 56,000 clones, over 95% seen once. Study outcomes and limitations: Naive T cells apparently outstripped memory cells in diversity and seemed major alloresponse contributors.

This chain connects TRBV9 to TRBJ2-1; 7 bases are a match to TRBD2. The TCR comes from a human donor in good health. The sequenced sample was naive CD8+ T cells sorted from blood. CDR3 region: CASSVGGSYNEQFF. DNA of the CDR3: TGTGCCAGCAGCGTAGGCGGGAGTTACAATGAGCAGTTCTTC.